This T cell receptor (beta chain) was documented in a study of blood T cell repertoires in COVID-19. At the level of the study: The United States, Italy and Spain supplied acute and convalescent COVID-19 samples. T cells, B-cell-depleted T cells, or PBMCs provided the cDNA or gDNA that served as material.

With 4 bases removed from V and 2 bases from J, the gap between germline ends came to 18 bases. CDR1 and CDR2 (germline): LNHDA, SQIVND (reference sequence). The CDR3 is made up of 17 amino acids. Original data processing: Scientists estimated how many nucleated cells there were by amplifying reference gene primers. Profiled with immunoSEQ multiplex PCR; TCRdb holds only in-frame clones, not every one. V, J and clone size are taken as reported in that table, and D and trimming were inferred from the DNA itself. The repertoire holds about 150,000 clones, with about 87% as singletons. This receptor was identified in an elderly man with acute or convalescent COVID-19. The J gene is TRBJ1-5, the V gene TRBV19, with D hard to call. The sample comprised peripheral blood. This CDR3 is CASSTERGKGGNQPQHF. In DNA, the CDR3 is TGTGCCAGTAGTACAGAACGAGGTAAAGGCGGCAATCAGCCCCAGCATTTT.